This T cell receptor beta chain was recovered during a study of T cell responses to AZD1222 COVID-19 vaccine. A note on this clone: Antigen specificity is unknown.

Study-level findings and limits: A reported finding is that nearly half of spike-specific TCRs target unmutated variant regions. The sample set comprised mostly white British donors with more females, and clonal diversity was possibly underestimated.

Assay: immunoSEQ multiplex PCR; the TCRdb copy retains only in-frame clones and omits some. This sample has about 55,000 clones, with approximately 88% found just once. Germline CDR1 and CDR2: SGHRS and YFSETQ. This CDR3 contains 14 residues. The trim removed 4 bases at V and 3 bases at J, leaving 6 bases unmatched. This sequence was found in an adult in good health. V usage is TRBV5-1 and J usage is TRBJ2-5; 7 bases are a match to TRBD2. The sample here was peripheral blood, taken on day 0 of AZD1222 vaccination. The CDR3 sequence: CASSPRGGEETQYF. CDR3 DNA sequence: TGCGCCAGCAGCCCCCGTGGGGGGGAAGAGACCCAGTACTTC.